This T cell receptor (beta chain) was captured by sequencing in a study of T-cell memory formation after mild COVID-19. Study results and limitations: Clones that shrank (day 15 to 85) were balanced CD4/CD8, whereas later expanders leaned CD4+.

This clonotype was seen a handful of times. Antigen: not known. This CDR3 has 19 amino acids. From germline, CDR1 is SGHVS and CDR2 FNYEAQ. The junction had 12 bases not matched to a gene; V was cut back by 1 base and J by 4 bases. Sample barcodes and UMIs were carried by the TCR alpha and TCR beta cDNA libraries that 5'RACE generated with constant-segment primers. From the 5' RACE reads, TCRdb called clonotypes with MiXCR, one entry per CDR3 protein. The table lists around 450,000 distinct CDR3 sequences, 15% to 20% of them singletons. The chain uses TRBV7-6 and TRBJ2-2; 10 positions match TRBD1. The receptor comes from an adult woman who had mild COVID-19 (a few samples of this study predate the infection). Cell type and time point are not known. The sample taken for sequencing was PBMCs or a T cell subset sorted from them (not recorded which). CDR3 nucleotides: TGTGCCAGCAGCTTAGAGGCGCGGAGAGGACAGGGGGGCACCGGGGAGCTGTTTTTT. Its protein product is CASSLEARRGQGGTGELFF.